The entry below describes one T cell receptor beta chain. Per the germline V gene, CDR1 is SQVTM and CDR2 is ANQGSEA. Between the trimmed V and J ends, which lost 6 bases and 2 bases, there was a span of 20 bases. This CDR3 spans 15 amino acids. The data stem from a study of CD8 T cells in Susac syndrome. High-throughput TCR beta sequencing covered peripheral CD8+ and CD4+ T cells. The multiple sclerosis controls were treatment-naive patients affected by stable or active relapsing-remitting disease. TEMRA cells were enriched by FACS, while CD8+ and CD4+ T cells were obtained through a negative isolation that was performed magnetically. RNA was extracted with the RNeasy kit, and a quantity of 0.5 to 1 ug was reverse transcribed using random hexamers. Amplification of TCR beta CDR3 spanned 54 Vbeta and 13 Jbeta via immunoSEQ multiplex PCR. TCRdb itself ran the immunoSEQ multiplex PCR reads through MiXCR, one entry per CDR3 protein. The data hold 140,000 to 150,000 distinct CDR3 sequences, with approximately 95% observed a single time.

The sample was CD4+ T cells from PBMCs. The receptor was derived from a human donor with multiple sclerosis. The V call is TRBV29-1, the J call TRBJ2-7; possibly TRBD1 for D (5 bases). CDR3 amino acids: CSVALRGKWTYEQYF. Written as DNA, the CDR3 is TGCAGCGTAGCACTTAGGGGAAAGTGGACCTACGAGCAGTACTTC.